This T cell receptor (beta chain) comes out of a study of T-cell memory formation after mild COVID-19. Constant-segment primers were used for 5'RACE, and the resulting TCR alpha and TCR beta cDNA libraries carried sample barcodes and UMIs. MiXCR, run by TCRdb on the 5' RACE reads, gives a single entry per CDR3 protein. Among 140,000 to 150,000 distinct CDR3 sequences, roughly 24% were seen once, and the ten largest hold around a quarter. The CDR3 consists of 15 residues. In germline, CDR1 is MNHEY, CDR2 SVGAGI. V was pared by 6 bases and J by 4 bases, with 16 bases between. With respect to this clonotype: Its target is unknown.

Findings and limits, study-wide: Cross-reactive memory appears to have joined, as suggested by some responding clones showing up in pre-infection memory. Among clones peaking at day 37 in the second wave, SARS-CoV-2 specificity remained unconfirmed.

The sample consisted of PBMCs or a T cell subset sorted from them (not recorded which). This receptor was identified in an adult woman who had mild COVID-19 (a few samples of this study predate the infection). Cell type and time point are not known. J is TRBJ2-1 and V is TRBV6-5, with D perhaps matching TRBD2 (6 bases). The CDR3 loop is CASSPYGGVYNEQFF. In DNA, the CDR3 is TGTGCCAGCAGCCCCTACGGAGGGGTGTACAATGAGCAGTTCTTC.